Shown below are 23 T cell receptor beta chains from a single sample sequenced in a study of CD8 T cells in ankylosing spondylitis. TCRdb re-called the 5' RACE reads through MiXCR, storing one row per CDR3 protein. Of about 8,800 distinct CDR3 sequences listed, approximately 5.9% are singletons. Specimen: blood, either unsorted or a sorted T cell fraction (not recorded which). The receptors stem from a female donor with ankylosing spondylitis or in good health (not recorded which).

This clonotype came up many times. The chain employs TRBV9 and TRBJ2-1; TRBD1 matches at 7 bases. Germline V CDR1 and CDR2: SGDLS, YYNGEE. The length of the CDR3 is 13 residues. Trimming removed 4 bases from V and 4 bases from J; junction bases left unmatched: 2. DNA of the CDR3: TGTGCCAGCAGCTTGGGACAGTACAATGAGCAGTTCTTC. Amino acid sequence: CASSLGQYNEQFF.

The chain carries TRBV9 and TRBJ2-1; maybe TRBD2 (5 bases). The CDR3 is 14 residues long. V gave up 0 bases and J gave up 3 bases, with 7 bases separating them. CDR1 is SGDLS, CDR2 YYNGEE, per germline. CDR3: CASSVVEDYNEQFF. The CDR3 DNA reads as TGTGCCAGCAGCGTAGTGGAGGACTACAATGAGCAGTTCTTC.

This clonotype appeared many times. The chain combines TRBV9 with TRBJ1-1; D is ambiguous. This CDR3 has 15 residues. The V and J ends lost 0 bases and 2 bases respectively, with 11 bases between them. Germline CDR1 reads SGDLS; CDR2 reads YYNGEE. The DNA for the CDR3 is TGTGCCAGCAGCGTAGATGGTCAGACCAACACTGAAGCTTTCTTT. It specifies CASSVDGQTNTEAFF.

This clonotype occurred many times. The chain joins TRBV9 to TRBJ2-7, with 12 bases identical to TRBD2. CDR1 SGDLS and CDR2 YYNGEE come from the germline V gene. This CDR3 is 15 amino acids long. Losses at the gene ends were 0 bases for V and 4 bases for J; bases not matched to a gene: 2. The CDR3 loop is CASSVAGTSGYEQYF. The DNA for the CDR3 is TGTGCCAGCAGCGTAGCCGGGACTAGCGGGTACGAGCAGTACTTC.

This clonotype was recorded many times. This rearrangement joins TRBV9 to TRBJ1-5; 11 positions agree with TRBD1. V dropped 4 bases and J dropped 6; count of bases not matched to a gene: 3. Germline V CDR1 and CDR2: SGDLS, YYNGEE. This CDR3 has 14 residues. The CDR3 bases are TGTGCCAGCAGCCCCGGACAGGGGGCTCAGCCCCAGCATTTT. Protein sequence: CASSPGQGAQPQHF.

This clonotype was recorded at least ten times. The chain is built from TRBV9 and TRBJ2-4, with D perhaps matching TRBD2 (5 bases). The CDR3 has 15 amino acids. V lost 3 bases and J lost 3, with 13 bases in between. Per the germline V gene, CDR1 is SGDLS and CDR2 is YYNGEE. CDR3 DNA sequence: TGTGCCAGCAGCGGCGAGAGGGTAGGCAAAAACATTCAGTACTTC. Protein: CASSGERVGKNIQYF.

This clonotype is deemed medium-sized. CDR3 coding DNA: TGTGCCAGCAGCGTAACCGGGGGCCCCACAGATACGCAGTATTTT. Residues: CASSVTGGPTDTQYF. The gene calls are TRBV9 and TRBJ2-3, with D perhaps being TRBD1 or TRBD2 (6 bases each). Trimming shortened V by 1 base and J by 2 bases, and 11 bases separated the two germline ends. CDR3 length: 15 residues. From germline, CDR1 is SGDLS and CDR2 YYNGEE.

The chain uses TRBV12-3 or TRBV12-4 and TRBJ2-7, with 12 bases identical to TRBD2. CDR3 size: 19 residues. The CDR3 spells CTCCPTTSGRASNDYEQYF. The CDR3 DNA is TGTACCTGCTGTCCCACGACTAGCGGGAGAGCCTCTAACGACTACGAGCAGTACTTC.

The rearrangement links TRBV9 to TRBJ2-3, with 9 nucleotides matching TRBD1. The CDR3 extends over 16 amino acids. CDR1 is SGDLS, CDR2 YYNGEE, per germline. J gave up 4 bases and V 4 bases, and 10 bases lay outside the gene matches. The CDR3 reads CASSTGQGEVADTQYF. The DNA of the CDR3 is TGTGCCAGCAGCACGGGACAGGGTGAGGTTGCAGATACGCAGTATTTT.

There are many counts of this clonotype. The J gene is TRBJ2-7, the V gene TRBV9, with 7 bases lining up with TRBD2. V shed 0 bases, J shed 3 bases, and the junction held 0 bases outside the gene matches. The CDR3 length is 13 residues. The V gene's germline CDR1 is SGDLS and CDR2 YYNGEE. The CDR3 DNA sequence: TGTGCCAGCAGCGTAGGGGAGGGCTACGAGCAGTACTTC. This gives the protein CASSVGEGYEQYF.

The V and J genes are TRBV9 and TRBJ2-1, with 10 bases lining up with TRBD2. From germline, CDR1 is SGDLS and CDR2 YYNGEE. V lost 1 base, J lost 6 bases, and 7 bases stayed unmatched. This CDR3 is built from 16 residues. In nucleotides, the CDR3 is TGTGCCAGCAGCGTACCCTCTAGCGGGAGTATCAATGAGCAGTTCTTC. It codes for CASSVPSSGSINEQFF.

This clonotype has ten or more counts. The CDR3 region is CASSASSTDTQYF. In DNA form, the CDR3 reads TGTGCCAGCAGCGCCTCTAGCACAGATACGCAGTATTTT. The chain couples TRBV9 to TRBJ2-3; no definite D call. Trimming pared 3 bases from V and 0 bases from J, leaving 5 bases between. The CDR3 totals 13 residues. Germline values: CDR1 SGDLS, CDR2 YYNGEE.

The sample holds many counts of this clonotype. The chain employs TRBV9 and TRBJ2-3; no clear D gene. The V gene lost 0 bases and the J gene lost 2 bases, with 10 bases spanning the gap. Germline CDR1 SGDLS, CDR2 YYNGEE. The CDR3 runs to 15 residues. The chain's CDR3 is CASSVESSNTDTQYF. DNA of the CDR3: TGTGCCAGCAGCGTAGAGAGCTCAAACACAGATACGCAGTATTTT.

This clonotype showed up many times. This chain joins TRBV9 and TRBJ2-5, with D perhaps matching TRBD1 (7 bases). This CDR3 has 14 residues. V shed 0 bases and J shed 3 bases, with 9 bases lying between them. Germline V gives CDR1 SGDLS, CDR2 YYNGEE. The CDR3 DNA sequence: TGTGCCAGCAGCGTAGGCGGGACAGAAGAGACCCAGTACTTC. Translated: CASSVGGTEETQYF. Using reference TRBV9 and TRBJ2-5 for the parts outside the CDR3, the full variable domain is DSGVTQTPKHLITATGQRVTLRCSPRSGDLSVYWYQQSLDQGLQFLIQYYNGEERAKGNILERFSAQQFPDLHSELNLSSLELGDSALYFCASSVGGTEETQYFGPGTRLLVL.

This clonotype was seen only a few times. The chain links TRBV9 to TRBJ2-3, with D perhaps matching TRBD1 or TRBD2 (5 bases each). Trimming pared 4 bases from V and 6 bases from J, leaving 21 bases between. Per the germline V gene, CDR1 is SGDLS and CDR2 is YYNGEE. CDR3 size: 16 residues. The CDR3 DNA follows: TGTGCCAGCAGCACAAGGGACGGTCTCACGCCGGATACGCAGTATTTT. Encoded protein: CASSTRDGLTPDTQYF.

This clonotype is medium-sized. The gene calls are TRBV9 and TRBJ1-1, with TRBD1 as a possible D gene (5 bases). V lost 5 bases to trimming and J lost 0 bases, with 5 bases between them. This CDR3 comprises 12 residues. CDR1 SGDLS and CDR2 YYNGEE come from the germline V gene. The CDR3 reads CASRGVNTEAFF. The CDR3 DNA reads TGTGCCAGCAGAGGGGTGAACACTGAAGCTTTCTTT.

The V gene is TRBV9, the J gene TRBJ1-2; D is perhaps TRBD1 (5 bases). Germline loops: CDR1 SGDLS, CDR2 YYNGEE. The CDR3 length is 11 residues. Trimming took 3 bases from V and 8 from J, leaving 8 bases between them. The CDR3 loop is CASSGWDGYTF. The DNA of the CDR3 is TGTGCCAGCAGCGGGTGGGACGGCTACACCTTC.

This clonotype was seen repeatedly, ten times or more. The genes are TRBV9 and TRBJ1-1; D remains ambiguous. This CDR3 is 14 amino acids long. Germline CDR1 SGDLS, CDR2 YYNGEE. V was trimmed by 4 bases and J by 1 base, leaving 11 bases between them. CDR3 protein: CASSLQDSNTEAFF. CDR3 nucleotides: TGTGCCAGCAGCCTCCAGGACTCGAACACTGAAGCTTTCTTT.

The table lists this clonotype with a few counts. The CDR3 nucleotides are TGTGCCAGCAGCCCGGTGGGACAGATAAACTCTGGAAACACCATATATTTT. This sequence encodes CASSPVGQINSGNTIYF. V is TRBV9 and J is TRBJ1-3; 7 positions agree with TRBD1. Per the germline V gene, CDR1 is SGDLS and CDR2 is YYNGEE. CDR3 size: 17 residues. V was clipped by 4 bases and J by 0 bases; unmatched bases: 10.

A few counts support this clonotype. The V call is TRBV9, the J call TRBJ2-7; no clear D. Germline lookup yields CDR1 SGDLS and CDR2 YYNGEE. The CDR3 contains 14 residues. V was pared by 1 base and J by 2 bases, with 10 bases between. The CDR3 loop is CASSVKAGPYEQYF. The CDR3 DNA reads TGTGCCAGCAGCGTAAAGGCAGGACCCTACGAGCAGTACTTC.

This clonotype was observed many times. V gene TRBV9 combines with J gene TRBJ2-1, with D tentatively TRBD2 (6 bases). Trimming took 4 bases from V and 8 from J, leaving 13 bases between them. This CDR3 comprises 13 residues. Germline values: CDR1 SGDLS, CDR2 YYNGEE. The CDR3 here is CASSNLWGDEQFF. CDR3 in DNA: TGTGCCAGCAGCAACCTTTGGGGGGATGAGCAGTTCTTC.

This clonotype was recorded at least ten times. The genes are TRBV9 and TRBJ1-2; the D gene is possibly TRBD1 (6 bases). V lost 4 bases and J 4 bases, leaving 20 bases between the germline ends. Germline V gene sequence: CDR1 SGDLS, CDR2 YYNGEE. The CDR3 covers 16 residues. This chain's CDR3 is CASSPRWTVSSYGYTF. In DNA form, the CDR3 reads TGTGCCAGCAGCCCCCGTTGGACAGTTTCGTCCTATGGCTACACCTTC.

In this sample, this clonotype is medium-sized. The chain has TRBV9 and TRBJ1-5; the match to TRBD1 covers 8 bases. The CDR3 runs 14 residues. V gave up 4 bases and J gave up 9 bases; unmatched junction bases: 9. From germline, CDR1 is SGDLS and CDR2 YYNGEE. This CDR3 is CASSPRTGWGPQHF. The CDR3 nucleotides read TGTGCCAGCAGCCCCCGGACAGGGTGGGGGCCCCAGCATTTT.